The clone carrying this T cell receptor (beta chain) was found many times. Its target is not known. This specimen belongs to a study of regulatory T cells in long-lasting Graves disease. Study conclusions and caveats: It is possible that accuracy was reduced by the small size of the sample. Persistent disease was associated with favored TRBV28 usage and with favored use of TRBJ1-2 and TRBJ2-5.

CDR3 size: 13 residues. The V gene's germline CDR1 is SEHNR and CDR2 FQNEAQ (reference sequence). V lost 5 bases, J lost 1 base, and 8 bases lay in between. Arm-PCR of CDR3 regions and iRepertoire HTBI primers were used to build TCR beta libraries. One entry per CDR3 protein results from TCRdb running MiXCR on the multiplex PCR reads. The data contain fewer than 350,000 distinct CDR3 sequences, over 15% of them singletons. Time point noted: newly diagnosed GD, antithyroid drugs for less than 3 months. Extracted PBMC RNA gave rise to the TCR library. Patients with Graves' disease were diagnosed by American Thyroid Association guidelines.

The clonotype was recovered from a female donor with Graves disease. Sample: peripheral blood mononuclear cells (PBMCs), taken at new diagnosis, from a patient treated with antithyroid drugs. The J gene is TRBJ1-1, the V gene TRBV7-9; tentatively, D is TRBD1 (6 bases). Here the CDR3 DNA reads TGTGCCAGCAGCACGGACAGGAACACTGAAGCTTTCTTT. Its translation: CASSTDRNTEAFF.